Presented here are 20 T cell receptor beta chains from one specimen sequenced in a study of blood T cells in healthy people across ages. Together with a sample-barcoded 5' primer, a J-beta primer mix was included in a second PCR lasting about 7 to 12 cycles. TCRdb reprocessed the 5' RACE reads via MiXCR and lists one record per CDR3 protein. Of approximately 690,000 distinct CDR3 sequences listed, around 38% are singletons. Sequencing was done on a sample of blood. The receptor set was obtained from a man older than 75 in good health.

The table lists this clonotype with many counts. This rearrangement joins TRBV5-1 to TRBJ2-7; 10 positions agree with TRBD1. The germline CDR1 and CDR2 sequences are SGHRS and YFSETQ. With 4 bases clipped from V and 4 bases from J, the junction kept 5 bases outside the gene matches. The CDR3 spans 14 residues. The chain's CDR3 is CASSPGQGRYEQYF. CDR3 sequence (DNA): TGCGCCAGCAGCCCGGGACAGGGGAGATACGAGCAGTACTTC. Full variable domain (rest looked up from reference TRBV5-1 and TRBJ2-7): KAGVTQTPRYLIKTRGQQVTLSCSPISGHRSVSWYQQTPGQGLQFLFEYFSETQRNKGNFPGRFSGRQFSNSRSEMNVSTLELGDSALYLCASSPGQGRYEQYFGPGTRLTVT.

The gene calls are TRBV4-2 and TRBJ2-1, with 10 bases identical to TRBD2. The CDR3 is made up of 19 amino acids. The junction had 12 bases not matched to a gene; V was cut back by 1 base and J by 3 bases. In germline, CDR1 is LGHNA, CDR2 YNFKEQ. In nucleotides, the CDR3 is TGTGCCAGCAGCCAAGGGGATCGTAGCGGGAGGTCTCTCTACAATGAGCAGTTCTTC. Translating it yields CASSQGDRSGRSLYNEQFF.

This clonotype turned up a few times. V usage is TRBV6-2 or TRBV6-3 and J usage is TRBJ1-1; TRBD1 matches at 8 bases. The germline V gene encodes CDR1 MNHEY and CDR2 SVGEGT. V lost 5 bases to trimming and J lost 0 bases; unmatched junction nucleotides: 5. This CDR3 has 15 amino acids. This CDR3 is CASSNQQGVNTEAFF. DNA for the CDR3: TGTGCCAGCAGTAACCAACAGGGGGTGAACACTGAAGCTTTCTTT.

Regarding this clonotype: The junction differs from germline at one of its ends, possibly a read error. V and J are TRBV7-7 and TRBJ1-4, with D tentatively TRBD1 (6 bases). Germline V gene sequence: CDR1 SSHAT, CDR2 FNYEAQ (reference sequence). This CDR3 region has 15 residues. The CDR3 DNA follows: TGTGCTAGCAGCTCGTCGACAGGTCGTGGTGAAAAACTGTTTTTT. Residues: CASSSSTGRGEKLFF.

This clonotype was observed a handful of times. V gene TRBV4-1 combines with J gene TRBJ2-5; unclear D gene. The CDR3 has 14 residues. Per the germline V gene, CDR1 is MGHRA and CDR2 is YSYEKL. Trimming removed 0 bases from V and 5 bases from J, with 10 bases in between. For the CDR3, the DNA is TGCGCCAGCAGCCAAGATGGGGTCACGGAGACCCAGTACTTC. Translating gives CASSQDGVTETQYF.

This chain joins TRBV6-2 or TRBV6-3 and TRBJ2-1; D gene uncertain. Germline CDR1 is MNHEY and CDR2 is SVGEGT. The CDR3 is 13 amino acids. Deletions cut 7 bases from V and 13 bases from J, with 20 bases between. CDR3 DNA sequence: TGTGCCAGCAAGGAGTACTTCTCAGAGACCCAGTTCTTC. Residues: CASKEYFSETQFF.

This clonotype was counted a few times. CDR3 DNA: TGTGCCAGCACCCGGACTAGCGGACAATCCTACGAGCAGTACTTC. Translation: CASTRTSGQSYEQYF. The genes are TRBV6-2 or TRBV6-3 and TRBJ2-7, with 10 bases identical to TRBD2. V lost 7 bases to trimming and J lost 1 base; unmatched junction nucleotides: 7. Germline values: CDR1 MNHEY, CDR2 SVGEGT. CDR3 length: 15 residues.

V is TRBV6-2 or TRBV6-3 and J is TRBJ2-5, with D tentatively TRBD1 (5 bases). The CDR3 is 13 amino acids. The V and J ends lost 2 bases and 3 bases respectively, with 7 bases between them. Looked up from germline, CDR1 is MNHEY and CDR2 is SVGEGT. CDR3 DNA: TGTGCCAGCAGTTACGGGGCGAAAGAGACCCAGTACTTC. This gives the protein CASSYGAKETQYF.

In its sample, this clonotype was seen a few times. The rearrangement links TRBV27 to TRBJ1-2, with a tentative D call TRBD1 (6 bases). Trimming left V 6 bases short and J 5 bases short, with 13 bases between. The germline gives CDR1 MNHEY, CDR2 SMNVEV (reference sequence). The CDR3 extends over 13 amino acids. The CDR3 reads CASSGQKLYGYTF. The CDR3 DNA follows: TGTGCCAGCAGCGGACAGAAACTTTATGGCTACACCTTC.

Regarding this clonotype: This could be a read error, since a much larger clone is one nucleotide away. The chain is built from TRBV6-1 and TRBJ2-5; tentative D call: TRBD1 (6 bases). The CDR3 loop spans 16 amino acids. CDR1 and CDR2 from the germline V gene are MNHNS and SASEGT. Trimming shortened V by 2 bases and J by 2 bases, and 15 bases separated the two germline ends. The CDR3 spells CASSEFWRQAQETQYF. CDR3 nucleotide sequence: TGTGCCAGCAGTGAATTCTGGAGACAGGCGCAAGAGACCCAGTACTTC.

The V gene is TRBV2, the J gene TRBJ2-7; 10 bases match TRBD1. With 11 bases clipped from V and 5 bases from J, the junction kept 12 bases outside the gene matches. The germline CDR1 and CDR2 sequences are SNHLY and FYNNEI. The CDR3 has 14 amino acids. The CDR3 DNA reads TGTGCCGGCGCCCCGGGACAGGGGACGGACGAGCAGTACTTC. Amino acids: CAGAPGQGTDEQYF.

This clonotype appeared many times. The chain joins TRBV11-3 to TRBJ2-1, with 9 bases identical to TRBD1. CDR1 is SGHNT and CDR2 is YENEEA in the germline V gene. The ends lost 5 bases at V and 7 bases at J; junction bases unmatched: 9. The CDR3 runs 15 residues. CDR3 DNA sequence: TGTGCCAGCAGCCCGCAGACCGGGACAGGGAATGAGCAGTTCTTC. Translation: CASSPQTGTGNEQFF.

The chain recombines TRBV6-2 or TRBV6-3 with TRBJ2-1; TRBD1 matches at 7 bases. With 5 bases clipped from V and 7 bases from J, the junction kept 5 bases outside the gene matches. The CDR3 extends over 13 amino acids. Germline V gene sequence: CDR1 MNHEY, CDR2 SVGEGT. CDR3 region: CASSVLQGNEQFF. CDR3 in DNA: TGTGCCAGCAGTGTCCTACAGGGGAATGAGCAGTTCTTC.

This chain joins TRBV27 and TRBJ1-6; D is uncertain. CDR1 MNHEY and CDR2 SMNVEV come from the germline V gene (reference sequence). Trimming cost V 4 bases and J 0 bases, with 7 bases left between them. The CDR3 runs to 15 residues. The CDR3 loop is CASSSSLSYNSPLHF. The CDR3 region has the DNA TGTGCCAGCAGTTCTTCCCTCTCCTATAATTCACCCCTCCACTTT.

The genes are TRBV6-5 and TRBJ1-5, with unresolved D. CDR3 length: 16 residues. Looked up from germline, CDR1 is MNHEY and CDR2 is SVGAGI. Trimming took 0 bases from V and 7 from J, leaving 16 bases between them. Written as DNA, the CDR3 is TGTGCCAGCAGTTACTCGAAACTTGGCAGTGGGCAGCCCCAGCATTTT. Residues: CASSYSKLGSGQPQHF.

This clonotype turned up a few times. The chain is built from TRBV7-6 and TRBJ2-5; 8 nucleotides line up with TRBD2. Trimming removed 7 bases from V and 4 bases from J; junction bases left unmatched: 8. CDR1 is SGHVS and CDR2 is FNYEAQ in the germline V gene. The CDR3 runs to 14 residues. The CDR3 DNA is TGTGCCAGCACCAAAGCGGGAGCTGGAGAGACCCAGTACTTC. This gives the protein CASTKAGAGETQYF.

The chain has TRBV28 and TRBJ2-1; the D gene is possibly TRBD2 (6 bases). V was pared by 7 bases and J by 6 bases, with 16 bases between. Germline loops: CDR1 MDHEN, CDR2 SYDVKM. This CDR3 region has 14 residues. The DNA for the CDR3 is TGTGCCAGCACAAACGGAGGGACCGGCAATGAGCAGTTCTTC. It specifies CASTNGGTGNEQFF.

This clonotype has only a few counts. The V call is TRBV7-2, the J call TRBJ1-4; maybe TRBD1 (5 bases). V was trimmed by 2 bases and J by 1 base, leaving 14 bases between them. The CDR3 totals 17 residues. Germline CDR1 is SGHTA and CDR2 is FQGNSA. CDR3 nucleotides: TGTGCCAGCAGCTTAATGGGATCAGGGAGAACTAATGAAAAACTGTTTTTT. Protein: CASSLMGSGRTNEKLFF.

The CDR3, as DNA: TGCAGTGCTAGGACTAGCGGGGATTACAATGAGCAGTTCTTC. Its protein product is CSARTSGDYNEQFF. The chain couples TRBV20-1 to TRBJ2-1; TRBD2 matches 11 bases. V lost 3 bases and J lost 4; bases outside the gene matches: 2. CDR1 is DFQATT, CDR2 SNEGSKA, per germline (reference sequence). This CDR3 has 14 amino acids.

The CDR3 here is CSAGKGADATEAFF. The CDR3 coding sequence is TGCAGTGCTGGGAAAGGGGCGGACGCCACTGAAGCTTTCTTT. The chain couples TRBV20-1 to TRBJ1-1; TRBD1 might be the D (5 bases). This CDR3 region has 14 residues. CDR1 DFQATT and CDR2 SNEGSKA come from the germline V gene (reference sequence). The ends were cut back, 5 bases at V and 4 bases at J, with 17 bases in the middle.